Listed here is a single T cell receptor beta chain. No antigen is known for it. In terms of origin and age, donors were healthy Caucasian individuals from Russia aged about 6 to 90. The source of the sample is a study of blood T cells in healthy people across ages. Whole-study results and caveats: TCR beta diversity, measured per million T cells, fell in a roughly linear way with age.

The CDR3 is 17 amino acids. The junction had 17 bases not matched to a gene; V was cut back by 6 bases and J by 7 bases. Germline V gene data show CDR1 as SGHTA and CDR2 as FQGNSA. Through a sample-barcoded 5' primer and a J-beta primer mix, a second PCR was run for roughly 6 to 12 cycles. Each cDNA molecule carried a tag from a template-switch adaptor that contained 12 random nucleotides. Each CDR3 protein gets one entry after TCRdb re-called the 5' RACE reads with MiXCR. This table holds 2 million or so distinct CDR3 sequences, 49% found once. The source is a woman in her forties in good health. This chain joins TRBV7-2 and TRBJ2-7; 11 bases align to TRBD1. Input material: blood. Here the CDR3 reads CASSGQGALNSYNEQYF. DNA for the CDR3: TGTGCCAGCAGTGGACAGGGGGCCCTTAACTCCTACAATGAGCAGTACTTC. The entire variable domain, with the rest obtained from reference TRBV7-2 and TRBJ2-7, is as follows: GAGVSQSPSNKVTEKGKDVELRCDPISGHTALYWYRQSLGQGLEFLIYFQGNSAPDKSGLPSDRFSAERTGGSVSTLTIQRTQQEDSAVYLCASSGQGALNSYNEQYFGPGTRLTVT.